This T cell receptor (beta chain) was obtained from a study of blood T cell repertoires in COVID-19. Study summary: Spain, Italy and the United States supplied samples that represented acute and convalescent COVID-19. Sources were T cells, B-cell-depleted T cells, or PBMCs; the material itself was cDNA or gDNA.

Trimming cost V 3 bases and J 2 bases, with 21 bases left between them. CDR1 and CDR2 from the germline V gene are SGDLS and YYNGEE. The length of the CDR3 is 18 residues. The method was immunoSEQ multiplex PCR; TCRdb's version includes in-frame clones alone and lacks a portion of them. The repertoire has fewer than 350,000 clones, more than 75% of them found once; the top ten carry around 9%. This clonotype originated in a man aged 35 to 55 with active or convalescent COVID-19. This chain connects TRBV9 to TRBJ1-3; a weak D match, TRBD1 (6 bases). The source material was peripheral blood. CDR3 bases: TGTGCCAGCAGCGAGAGGGGTGGTGTCAGGGGACCTGGAAACACCATATATTTT. Translated, it gives CASSERGGVRGPGNTIYF.